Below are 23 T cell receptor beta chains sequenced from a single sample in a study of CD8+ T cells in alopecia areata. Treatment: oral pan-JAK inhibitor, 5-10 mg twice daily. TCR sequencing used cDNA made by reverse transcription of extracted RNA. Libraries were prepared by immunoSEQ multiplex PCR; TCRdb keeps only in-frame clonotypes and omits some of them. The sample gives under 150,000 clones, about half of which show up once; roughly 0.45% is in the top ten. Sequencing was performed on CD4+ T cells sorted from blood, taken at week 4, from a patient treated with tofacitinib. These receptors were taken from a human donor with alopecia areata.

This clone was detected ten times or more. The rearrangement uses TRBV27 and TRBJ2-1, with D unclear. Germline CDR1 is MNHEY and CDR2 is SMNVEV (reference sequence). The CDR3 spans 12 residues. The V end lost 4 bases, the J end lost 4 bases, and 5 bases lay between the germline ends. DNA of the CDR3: TGTGCCAGCAGTTCCGCTTACAATGAGCAGTTCTTC. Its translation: CASSSAYNEQFF.

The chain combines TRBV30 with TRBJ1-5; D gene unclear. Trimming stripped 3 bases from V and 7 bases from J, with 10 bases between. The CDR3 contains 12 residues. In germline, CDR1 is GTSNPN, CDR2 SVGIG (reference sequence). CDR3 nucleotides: TGTGCCTGGAGCGAGGGTACGCAGCCCCAGCATTTT. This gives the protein CAWSEGTQPQHF. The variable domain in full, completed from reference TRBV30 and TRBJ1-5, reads SQTIHQWPATLVQPVGSPLSLECTVEGTSNPNLYWYRQAAGRGLQLLFYSVGIGQISSEVPQNLSASRPQDRQFILSSKKLLLSDSGFYLCAWSEGTQPQHFGDGTRLSIL.

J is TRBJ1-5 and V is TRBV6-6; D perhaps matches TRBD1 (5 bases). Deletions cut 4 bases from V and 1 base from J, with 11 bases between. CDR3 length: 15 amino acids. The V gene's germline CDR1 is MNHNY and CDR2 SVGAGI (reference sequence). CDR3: CASSLGVGSNQPQHF. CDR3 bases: TGTGCCAGCAGTTTGGGGGTCGGGAGCAATCAGCCCCAGCATTTT.

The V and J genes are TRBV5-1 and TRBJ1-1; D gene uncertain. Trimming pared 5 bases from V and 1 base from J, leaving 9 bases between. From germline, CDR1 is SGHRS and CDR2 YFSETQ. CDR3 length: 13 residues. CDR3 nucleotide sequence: TGCGCCAGCAGTTACAAGGCGAACACTGAAGCTTTCTTT. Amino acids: CASSYKANTEAFF.

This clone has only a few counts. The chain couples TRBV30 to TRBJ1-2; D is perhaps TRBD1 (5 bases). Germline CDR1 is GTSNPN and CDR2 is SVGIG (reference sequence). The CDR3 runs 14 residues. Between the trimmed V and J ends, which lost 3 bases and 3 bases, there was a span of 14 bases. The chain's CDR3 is CAWRVADRYYGYTF. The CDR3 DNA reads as TGTGCCTGGAGAGTGGCAGACAGATACTATGGCTACACCTTC.

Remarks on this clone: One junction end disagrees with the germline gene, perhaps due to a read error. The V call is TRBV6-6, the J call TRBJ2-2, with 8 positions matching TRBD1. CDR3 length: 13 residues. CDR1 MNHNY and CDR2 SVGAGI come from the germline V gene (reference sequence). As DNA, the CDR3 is TGTGCCGCGCGGACAGGGAACTCCGGGGAGCTGTTTTTT. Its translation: CAARTGNSGELFF.

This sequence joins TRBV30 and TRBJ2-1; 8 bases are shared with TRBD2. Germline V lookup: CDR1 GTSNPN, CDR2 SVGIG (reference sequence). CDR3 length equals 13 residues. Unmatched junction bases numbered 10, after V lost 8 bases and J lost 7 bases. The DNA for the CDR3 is TGTGCCGGGCAAGCGGGAGACAAGAATGAGCAGTTCTTC. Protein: CAGQAGDKNEQFF.

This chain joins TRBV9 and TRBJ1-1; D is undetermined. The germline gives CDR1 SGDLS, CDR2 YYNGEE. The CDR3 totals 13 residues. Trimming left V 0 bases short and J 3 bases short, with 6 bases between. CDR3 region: CASSVDGDTEAFF. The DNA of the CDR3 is TGTGCCAGCAGCGTAGATGGGGACACTGAAGCTTTCTTT.

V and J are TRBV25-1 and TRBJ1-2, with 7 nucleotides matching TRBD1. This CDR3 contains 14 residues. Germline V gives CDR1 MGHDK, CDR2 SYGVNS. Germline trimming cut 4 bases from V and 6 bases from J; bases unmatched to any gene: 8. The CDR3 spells CASSARQGSDGYTF. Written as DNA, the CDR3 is TGTGCCAGCAGTGCCAGACAGGGTTCGGATGGCTACACCTTC.

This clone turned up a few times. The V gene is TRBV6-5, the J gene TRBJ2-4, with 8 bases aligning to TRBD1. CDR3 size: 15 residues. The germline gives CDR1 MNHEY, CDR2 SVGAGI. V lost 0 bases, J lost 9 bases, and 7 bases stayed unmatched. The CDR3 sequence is CASSYSDRGLGIQYF. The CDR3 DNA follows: TGTGCCAGCAGTTACTCAGACAGGGGTTTAGGCATTCAGTACTTC.

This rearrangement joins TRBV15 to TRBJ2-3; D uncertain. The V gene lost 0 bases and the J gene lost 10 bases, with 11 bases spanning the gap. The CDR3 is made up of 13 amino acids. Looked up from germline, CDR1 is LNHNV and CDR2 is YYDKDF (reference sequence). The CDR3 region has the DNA TGTGCCACCAGCAGAGACGAAGGTATTGCGCAGTATTTT. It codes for CATSRDEGIAQYF.

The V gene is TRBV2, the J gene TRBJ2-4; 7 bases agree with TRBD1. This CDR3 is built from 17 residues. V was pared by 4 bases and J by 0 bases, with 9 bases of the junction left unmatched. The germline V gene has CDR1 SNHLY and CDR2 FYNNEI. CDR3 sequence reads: CASSGRRQGLAKNIQYF. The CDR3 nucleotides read TGTGCCAGCAGTGGGCGGCGACAGGGTTTAGCCAAAAACATTCAGTACTTC.

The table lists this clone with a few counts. The DNA for the CDR3 is TGTGCCAGCAGCTTAGCACTATACAATGAGCAGTTCTTC. This encodes CASSLALYNEQFF. The chain couples TRBV7-9 to TRBJ2-1, with no clear D. The V end lost 0 bases, the J end lost 4 bases, and 4 bases lay between the germline ends. The CDR3 runs to 13 residues. Germline assignment: CDR1 SEHNR and CDR2 FQNEAQ (reference sequence). Full variable domain (remainder filled in from reference TRBV7-9 and TRBJ2-1): DTGVSQNPRHKITKRGQNVTFRCDPISEHNRLYWYRQTLGQGPEFLTYFQNEAQLEKSRLLSDRFSAERPKGSFSTLEIQRTEQGDSAMYLCASSLALYNEQFFGPGTRLTVL.

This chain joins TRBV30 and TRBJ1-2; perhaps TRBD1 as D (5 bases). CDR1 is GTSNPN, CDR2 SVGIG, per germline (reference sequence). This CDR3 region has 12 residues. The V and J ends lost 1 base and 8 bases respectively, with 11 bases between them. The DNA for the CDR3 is TGTGCCTGGAGTGACCGGGGCCACGGCTACACCTTC. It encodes CAWSDRGHGYTF.

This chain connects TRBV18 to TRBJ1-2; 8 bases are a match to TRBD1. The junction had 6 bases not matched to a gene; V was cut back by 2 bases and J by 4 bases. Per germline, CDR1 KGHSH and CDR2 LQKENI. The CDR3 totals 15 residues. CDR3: CASSPDQGAVYGYTF. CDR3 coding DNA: TGTGCCAGCTCACCAGATCAGGGGGCAGTCTATGGCTACACCTTC.

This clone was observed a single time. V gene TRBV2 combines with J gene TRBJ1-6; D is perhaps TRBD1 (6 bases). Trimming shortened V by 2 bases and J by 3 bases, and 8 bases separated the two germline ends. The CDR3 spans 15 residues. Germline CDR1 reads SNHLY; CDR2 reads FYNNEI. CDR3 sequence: CASSERTVYNSPLHF. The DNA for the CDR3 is TGTGCCAGCAGTGAAAGGACAGTCTATAATTCACCCCTCCACTTT.

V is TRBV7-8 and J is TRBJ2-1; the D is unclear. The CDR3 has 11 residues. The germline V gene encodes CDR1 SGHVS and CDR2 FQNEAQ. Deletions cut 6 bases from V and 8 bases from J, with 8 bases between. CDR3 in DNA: TGTGCCAGCAGTCCAAGCTATGAGCAGTTCTTC. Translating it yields CASSPSYEQFF.

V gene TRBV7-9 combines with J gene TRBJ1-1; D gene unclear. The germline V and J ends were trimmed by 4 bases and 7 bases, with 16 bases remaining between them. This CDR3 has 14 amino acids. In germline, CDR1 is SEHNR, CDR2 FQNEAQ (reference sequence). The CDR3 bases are TGTGCCAGCAGCTCTAGGGTTCGCGGACTTGAAGCTTTCTTT. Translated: CASSSRVRGLEAFF. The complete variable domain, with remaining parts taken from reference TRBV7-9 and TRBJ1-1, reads DTGVSQNPRHKITKRGQNVTFRCDPISEHNRLYWYRQTLGQGPEFLTYFQNEAQLEKSRLLSDRFSAERPKGSFSTLEIQRTEQGDSAMYLCASSSRVRGLEAFFGQGTRLTVV.

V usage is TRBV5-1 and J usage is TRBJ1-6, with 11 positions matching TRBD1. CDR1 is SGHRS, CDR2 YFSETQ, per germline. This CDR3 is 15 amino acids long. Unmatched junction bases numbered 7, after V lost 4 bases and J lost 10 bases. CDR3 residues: CASSPDRGRGSPLHF. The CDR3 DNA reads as TGCGCCAGCAGCCCGGACAGGGGGCGTGGATCACCCCTCCACTTT.

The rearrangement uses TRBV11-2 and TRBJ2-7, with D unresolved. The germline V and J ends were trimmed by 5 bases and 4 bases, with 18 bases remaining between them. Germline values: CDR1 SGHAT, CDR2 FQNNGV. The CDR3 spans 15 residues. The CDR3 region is CASSKERATSYEQYF. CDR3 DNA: TGTGCCAGCAGCAAGGAACGAGCGACCTCTTACGAGCAGTACTTC.

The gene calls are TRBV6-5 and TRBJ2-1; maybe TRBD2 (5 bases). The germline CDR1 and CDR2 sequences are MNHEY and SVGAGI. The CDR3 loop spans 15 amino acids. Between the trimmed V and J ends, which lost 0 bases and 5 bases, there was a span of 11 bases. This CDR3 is CASSYSLASHNEQFF. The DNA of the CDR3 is TGTGCCAGCAGTTACTCCCTAGCTTCCCACAATGAGCAGTTCTTC.

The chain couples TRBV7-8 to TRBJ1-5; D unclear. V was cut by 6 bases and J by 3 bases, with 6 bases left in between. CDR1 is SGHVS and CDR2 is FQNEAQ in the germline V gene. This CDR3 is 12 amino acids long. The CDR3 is CASSKINQPQHF. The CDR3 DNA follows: TGTGCCAGCAGTAAGATCAATCAGCCCCAGCATTTT.

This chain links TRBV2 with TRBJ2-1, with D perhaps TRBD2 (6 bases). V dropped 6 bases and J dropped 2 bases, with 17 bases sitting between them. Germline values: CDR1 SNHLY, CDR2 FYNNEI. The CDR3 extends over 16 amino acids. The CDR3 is CASSKAGRVAYNEQFF. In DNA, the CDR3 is TGTGCCAGCAGCAAAGCGGGCAGGGTTGCCTACAATGAGCAGTTCTTC.